What follows are 6 T cell receptor beta chains derived from one specimen sequenced in a study of T cell changes during pregnancy in multiple sclerosis. This table comes from immunoSEQ multiplex PCR, and its TCRdb copy is limited to in-frame clones, with some not included. The table has 45,000 to 50,000 clones, roughly 93% seen once. The sample here was CD8+ T cells from peripheral blood mononuclear cells, taken in the first trimester of pregnancy. These receptors were taken from a female donor with multiple sclerosis, enrolled in a pregnancy study.

V is TRBV11-2 and J is TRBJ2-7; the match to TRBD2 covers 10 bases. With 2 bases clipped from V and 2 bases from J, the junction kept 6 bases outside the gene matches. The germline V gene has CDR1 SGHAT and CDR2 FQNNGV. The CDR3 is 16 amino acids. In DNA, the CDR3 is TGTGCCAGCAGCTTATTCGGGACTAGCGAAACCTACGAGCAGTACTTC. Its protein product is CASSLFGTSETYEQYF.

This sequence joins TRBV4-2 and TRBJ2-3; D not certain. This CDR3 contains 16 residues. Germline CDR1 LGHNA, CDR2 YNFKEQ. Trimming left V 0 bases short and J 0 bases short, with 10 bases between. The CDR3 loop is CASSQETVPSTDTQYF. In DNA form, the CDR3 reads TGTGCCAGCAGCCAAGAAACGGTTCCGAGCACAGATACGCAGTATTTT.

This sequence joins TRBV2 and TRBJ2-1, with a tentative D call TRBD2 (5 bases). CDR1 SNHLY and CDR2 FYNNEI come from the germline V gene. Between the trimmed V and J ends, which lost 7 bases and 7 bases, there was a span of 11 bases. The CDR3 is 12 residues long. In DNA form, the CDR3 reads TGTGCCAGCATCCTCCCGGGGAATGAGCAGTTCTTC. Encoded protein: CASILPGNEQFF.

The chain employs TRBV4-3 and TRBJ1-5; a weak D match, TRBD1 (5 bases). Germline values: CDR1 LGHNA, CDR2 YSLEER. The CDR3 is made up of 14 amino acids. The germline V and J ends were trimmed by 0 bases and 4 bases, with 7 bases remaining between them. CDR3 protein: CASSQDRGNQPQHF. The CDR3 bases are TGCGCCAGCAGCCAAGATAGGGGTAATCAGCCCCAGCATTTT.

The chain has TRBV4-1 and TRBJ2-1; D gene ambiguous. The CDR3 contains 14 residues. The ends were cut back, 0 bases at V and 8 bases at J, with 11 bases in the middle. Germline CDR1 is MGHRA and CDR2 is YSYEKL. The CDR3 DNA sequence: TGCGCCAGCAGCCAAGATCACTATTTCGATGAGCAGTTCTTC. This gives the protein CASSQDHYFDEQFF.

The rearrangement links TRBV7-9 to TRBJ2-7; tentatively, D is TRBD2 (6 bases). V dropped 5 bases and J dropped 2 bases, with 22 bases sitting between them. Germline CDR1 and CDR2: SEHNR and FQNEAQ (reference sequence). This CDR3 comprises 17 residues. CDR3 sequence: CASSPRGPMDGPYEQYF. The CDR3 DNA reads as TGTGCCAGCAGCCCGCGGGGACCTATGGACGGCCCCTACGAGCAGTACTTC.